This T cell receptor beta chain was recovered during a study of cytomegalovirus exposure and HLA in healthy donors. Points from the study as a whole: The tendency of first-cohort TCR clusters to co-occur in the 120 or so validation repertoires was identified by a subsequent analysis.

Germline trimming cut 4 bases from V and 7 bases from J; bases unmatched to any gene: 5. The CDR3 covers 15 residues. In germline, CDR1 is SGDLS, CDR2 YYNGEE. Assay: immunoSEQ multiplex PCR; the TCRdb copy retains only in-frame clones and omits some. Of 90,000 to 130,000 clones in the sample, around 85% were seen once. The donors belonged to the roughly 120-subject validation cohort, separate from the roughly 670-subject first cohort. Notes on this clone: The antigen is unknown.

The TCR sequence derives from a woman aged 18-35 years in good health and CMV-seronegative. The source material was PBMCs. This chain joins TRBV9 and TRBJ2-1, with 13 bases aligning to TRBD2. DNA of the CDR3: TGTGCCAGCAGCCCCAGGACTAGCGGGGGAAATGAGCAGTTCTTC. As protein: CASSPRTSGGNEQFF.